The T cell receptor (beta chain) described here comes from a study of long-term antiretroviral therapy in people with HIV. Worth noting for this clone: The target antigen is unknown.

Findings and caveats of the study: Blood draws took place between the mid-2000s and the late 2010s and possibly involved older ART regimens. Versus controls, repertoires in people with HIV had narrower CDR3 length ranges.

Every specimen held between roughly 0.85-11 million cryopreserved PBMC. These were thawed and washed before DNA extraction. The CDR3 loop spans 17 amino acids. Per germline, CDR1 MDHEN and CDR2 SYDVKM. Losses at the gene ends were 7 bases for V and 5 bases for J; bases not matched to a gene: 17. Survey level was the resolution at which the v3.0 immunoSEQ assay ran. Sequencing was designed to cover roughly 35,000-50,000 T-cell genomes in each sample. The assay was immunoSEQ multiplex PCR, and TCRdb's table has in-frame clones only and misses some. The sample has fewer than 30,000 clones; 95% are singletons.

The sequenced sample was unsorted PBMCs, obtained 5.3 years after starting antiretroviral therapy. The receptor comes from a man aged 25-40 years with HIV. The chain couples TRBV28 to TRBJ2-7; the match to TRBD2 covers 10 bases. The CDR3 DNA reads as TGTGCCAGCACTCCCGGGCGACGTCTAGCGGGAGTAAACGAGCAGTACTTC. Translated: CASTPGRRLAGVNEQYF.